Below, one T cell receptor beta chain is given with its context. Its specificity is not known. The time point: week 5, during vaccination. Vaccinated patients received 300 ug of mutant IDH1 20-mer peptide per dose, with topical imiquimod. Tumors from donors were new WHO grade 3 or 4 IDH1-mutant astrocytomas with ATRX loss. This table comes from immunoSEQ multiplex PCR, and its TCRdb copy is limited to in-frame clones, with some not included. The table has fewer than 40,000 clones, about three fifths seen once. The sample originates from a study of a mutant IDH1 vaccine in newly diagnosed glioma. Study-level findings and limits: Vaccination induced immune responses in around 94% of patients. Changes in the top peripheral T cell clonotypes seemingly had no bearing on pseudoprogression.

Trimming shortened V by 2 bases and J by 3 bases, and 14 bases separated the two germline ends. The CDR3 has 15 amino acids. Germline V gene data show CDR1 as KGHSH and CDR2 as LQKENI. This clonotype originated in a woman under 30 with glioma. The chain links TRBV18 to TRBJ2-7; TRBD2 is a possible D gene (6 bases). The sample here was PBMCs, taken from a glioma patient whose treatment included an IDH1 peptide vaccine. The CDR3 DNA sequence: TGTGCCAGCTCACCATTTGGAGGGGTGGACTACGAGCAGTACTTC. Residues: CASSPFGGVDYEQYF.